This T cell receptor (beta chain) was identified in a study of blood T cell repertoires in COVID-19. The CDR3 length is 12 residues. V lost 2 bases and J 10 bases, leaving 9 bases between the germline ends. Germline V gene sequence: CDR1 KGHSH, CDR2 LQKENI. In the authors' methods: Estimated nucleated cell counts came from reference gene primer amplification. Only in-frame clones appear in the TCRdb table, and some are missing; sequencing was by immunoSEQ multiplex PCR. That table gives V, J and clone size, and the DNA gave D and trimming. The table lists around 27,000 clones, roughly 83% of them singletons, with almost 25% in the top ten.

This clonotype originated in a human donor in a cohort sampled during active COVID-19. Specimen: peripheral blood. This sequence joins TRBV18 and TRBJ2-1, with D perhaps matching TRBD2 (5 bases). The chain's CDR3 is CASSPLVAEQFF. The CDR3 coding sequence is TGTGCCAGCTCACCATTGGTAGCGGAGCAGTTCTTC.